Described below is a single T cell receptor beta chain sequence and its context. This specimen belongs to a study of blood T cells in healthy people across ages. Study information: There was about one barcoded beta molecule captured by template switching per two T cells.

J was trimmed by 5 bases and V by 4 bases; bases with no gene match: 16. Germline loops: CDR1 SGHVS, CDR2 FNYEAQ. The CDR3 spans 17 residues. A J-beta primer mix and a sample-barcoded 5' primer were used in a second PCR of roughly 6 to 11 cycles. TCRdb re-called the 5' RACE reads through MiXCR, storing one row per CDR3 protein. The data contain fewer than 1,200,000 distinct CDR3 sequences, around 25% of them seen just once; the ten biggest clones take up about 0.72%. The sample also formed part of further work on T cells of mothers and their children.

This TCR came from a girl under 10 years old in good health. This chain connects TRBV7-6 to TRBJ1-1; 7 nucleotides align to TRBD1. Sequenced input: blood. In DNA form, the CDR3 reads TGTGCCAGCAGCTCCTCCGGGGGGGCAGGGGGATATACTGAAGCTTTCTTT. This sequence encodes CASSSSGGAGGYTEAFF.